The 25 T cell receptor beta chains below all came from one sample that was sequenced in a study of spatial heterogeneity in lung cancer. TCRdb analysed the 5' RACE reads with MiXCR anew, one entry per CDR3 protein. The data contain approximately 40,000 distinct CDR3 sequences, around 5.2% of them seen just once; the ten biggest clones take up roughly 25%. The time point: sample taken at primary tumor resection. No cell sorting; template was whole RNA from tumor, lung tissue or PBMC. Source: PBMCs, taken at surgery. The receptors were gathered from a female donor with early-stage non-small cell lung cancer.

This clonotype was detected once. The chain is built from TRBV6-5 and TRBJ2-7, with TRBD2 matching 11 bases. The germline CDR1 and CDR2 sequences are MNHEY and SVGAGI. The CDR3 contains 17 residues. Trimming took 2 bases from V and 2 from J; bases not matched to a gene: 8. The CDR3 spells CASSYPTTSGVPYEQYF. In nucleotides, the CDR3 is TGTGCCAGCAGTTACCCAACGACTAGCGGGGTTCCCTACGAGCAGTACTTC.

This clonotype was picked up many times. The chain couples TRBV5-1 to TRBJ2-1; TRBD2 matches at 7 bases. Germline CDR1 SGHRS, CDR2 YFSETQ. V lost 0 bases, J lost 1 base, and 4 bases stayed unmatched. There are 16 residues in the CDR3. DNA for the CDR3: TGCGCCAGCAGCTTGGAACCTAGCGGTTCCTACAATGAGCAGTTCTTC. As protein: CASSLEPSGSYNEQFF.

This clonotype was picked up a small number of times. The V and J genes are TRBV6-1 and TRBJ1-5, with D tentatively TRBD1 (5 bases). The CDR3 has 13 residues. V lost 8 bases to trimming and J lost 2 bases, with 10 bases between them. The germline CDR1 and CDR2 sequences are MNHNS and SASEGT. CDR3 sequence reads: CASGTAGNQPQHF. The CDR3 nucleotides are TGTGCCAGCGGGACGGCCGGCAATCAGCCCCAGCATTTT.

This clonotype has a count of ten or more. The CDR3 here is CSVETGRDNEQFF. DNA for the CDR3: TGCAGCGTTGAGACAGGGAGGGACAATGAGCAGTTCTTC. The chain links TRBV29-1 to TRBJ2-1, with D perhaps being TRBD1 or TRBD2 (7 bases each). The CDR3 loop spans 13 amino acids. Germline V gene lookup returns CDR1 SQVTM and CDR2 ANQGSEA. Trimming removed 3 bases from V and 5 bases from J, with 11 bases in between.

The sample holds many counts of this clonotype. The chain carries TRBV4-3 and TRBJ2-5, with TRBD2 as a possible D gene (5 bases). Germline-derived CDR1 and CDR2 are LGHNA and YSLEER. V was clipped by 0 bases and J by 5 bases, with 13 bases between them. The CDR3 is 15 residues long. This CDR3 is CASSQDRLAGETQYF. Written as DNA, the CDR3 is TGCGCCAGCAGCCAAGACCGGCTAGCCGGTGAGACCCAGTACTTC.

This clonotype was seen at least ten times. This rearrangement joins TRBV6-4 to TRBJ2-1, with TRBD2 matching 7 bases. The germline CDR1 and CDR2 sequences are MRHNA and SNTAGT. The CDR3 consists of 13 residues. V dropped 6 bases and J dropped 5; count of bases not matched to a gene: 4. The CDR3 loop reads CASSARGDNEQFF. The CDR3 DNA reads as TGTGCCAGCAGCGCCCGGGGGGACAATGAGCAGTTCTTC.

This clonotype was found many times. The chain carries TRBV5-1 and TRBJ2-1; D not resolved. The CDR3 consists of 13 residues. Germline V gene sequence: CDR1 SGHRS, CDR2 YFSETQ. Trimming cost V 0 bases and J 5 bases, with 6 bases left between them. CDR3 DNA: TGCGCCAGCAGCTTGGACGGCCACAATGAGCAGTTCTTC. It encodes CASSLDGHNEQFF.

This clonotype occurred many times. The chain uses TRBV29-1 and TRBJ1-5; weak D call: TRBD1 (6 bases). Germline CDR1 is SQVTM and CDR2 is ANQGSEA. Trimming pared 3 bases from V and 6 bases from J, leaving 18 bases between. The length of the CDR3 is 15 residues. Here the CDR3 reads CSVEARGFSSQPQHF. Here the CDR3 DNA reads TGCAGCGTTGAGGCCAGGGGATTTTCAAGTCAGCCCCAGCATTTT.

Only a few counts were recorded for this clonotype. A much bigger clone sits one base away, suggesting this may be a read error. The chain has TRBV5-6 and TRBJ1-1; D is undetermined. The CDR3 spans 14 residues. Germline CDR1 reads SGHDT; CDR2 reads YYEEEE. The CDR3 DNA is TGTGCCAGCAACTTGTTCAGGTACGAGGGTGAAGCTTTCTTT. Encoded protein: CASNLFRYEGEAFF.

In this sample, this clonotype turned up many times. The chain couples TRBV7-9 to TRBJ1-2; weak D call: TRBD1 (5 bases). Germline V gives CDR1 SEHNR, CDR2 FQNEAQ (reference sequence). The V end lost 1 base, the J end lost 4 bases, and 10 bases lay between the germline ends. This CDR3 has 14 amino acids. CDR3 DNA: TGTGCCAGCAGCTTAGATCAGGGATCCTATGGCTACACCTTC. It yields the protein CASSLDQGSYGYTF.

This clonotype appeared many times. The chain joins TRBV2 to TRBJ2-7; D is perhaps TRBD2 (5 bases). The V gene lost 3 bases and the J gene lost 1 base, with 13 bases spanning the gap. CDR1 and CDR2 from the germline V gene are SNHLY and FYNNEI. The CDR3 runs to 15 residues. In nucleotides, the CDR3 is TGTGCCAGCAGTGACTATTACCGGAGGTCCTACGAGCAGTACTTC. Protein: CASSDYYRRSYEQYF. The variable domain in full, completed from reference TRBV2 and TRBJ2-7, reads EPEVTQTPSHQVTQMGQEVILRCVPISNHLYFYWYRQILGQKVEFLVSFYNNEISEKSEIFDDQFSVERPDGSNFTLKIRSTKLEDSAMYFCASSDYYRRSYEQYFGPGTRLTVT.

Ten or more counts support this clonotype. The rearrangement links TRBV29-1 to TRBJ2-2; possible D gene TRBD1, 6 bases. The V gene lost 0 bases and the J gene lost 2 bases, with 16 bases spanning the gap. The length of the CDR3 is 17 residues. Germline CDR1 is SQVTM and CDR2 is ANQGSEA. The CDR3 region is CSVEDRLVGGNTGELFF. The CDR3 DNA sequence: TGCAGCGTTGAAGATCGGCTTGTAGGGGGAAACACCGGGGAGCTGTTTTTT.

This clonotype was observed many times. This chain connects TRBV4-1 to TRBJ2-7, with 7 positions matching TRBD1. V lost 10 bases and J lost 2; bases outside the gene matches: 14. The germline V gene encodes CDR1 MGHRA and CDR2 YSYEKL. The CDR3 runs to 15 residues. This CDR3 is CATAPLHRGPYEQYF. The DNA of the CDR3 is TGCGCCACCGCACCACTACACAGGGGACCCTACGAGCAGTACTTC.

In its sample, this clonotype was seen many times. This chain links TRBV11-2 with TRBJ2-4; the D gene is possibly TRBD1 (6 bases). CDR1 is SGHAT and CDR2 is FQNNGV in the germline V gene. The length of the CDR3 is 14 residues. V lost 0 bases, J lost 9 bases, and 12 bases lay in between. The CDR3 DNA reads as TGTGCCAGCAGCTTAGAGGGGGCCCTAAGCATTCAGTACTTC. Its translation is CASSLEGALSIQYF.

This clonotype was found a few times. The chain recombines TRBV19 with TRBJ2-3; D gene unclear. V was cut by 7 bases and J by 4 bases, with 15 bases left in between. The CDR3 sequence is 14 residues long. Germline V gives CDR1 LNHDA, CDR2 SQIVND (reference sequence). The CDR3 sequence: CASTVTRRADTQYF. The CDR3 bases are TGTGCCAGTACTGTGACCCGAAGGGCAGATACGCAGTATTTT.

The chain is built from TRBV5-1 and TRBJ2-4; TRBD2 aligns across 7 bases. The germline V gene has CDR1 SGHRS and CDR2 YFSETQ. The CDR3 has 15 amino acids. The V and J ends lost 3 bases and 7 bases, in that order; junction bases with no gene match: 10. The CDR3 spells CASSSLGREGNIQYF. The CDR3 bases are TGCGCCAGCAGCTCGCTGGGGAGGGAGGGGAACATTCAGTACTTC.

This clonotype has only a few counts. The chain carries TRBV18 and TRBJ2-7; 7 nucleotides align to TRBD1. Germline CDR1 and CDR2: KGHSH and LQKENI. The CDR3 consists of 13 residues. V shed 5 bases, J shed 7 bases, and the junction held 8 bases outside the gene matches. The CDR3 region has the DNA TGTGCCAGCTCATCGGGACAGCTTCTTGAGCAGTACTTC. Translated: CASSSGQLLEQYF. The whole variable domain, filled in from reference TRBV18 and TRBJ2-7, reads NAGVMQNPRHLVRRRGQEARLRCSPMKGHSHVYWYRQLPEEGLKFMVYLQKENIIDESGMPKERFSAEFPKEGPSILRIQQVVRGDSAAYFCASSSGQLLEQYFGPGTRLTVT.

The chain has TRBV6-2 or TRBV6-3 and TRBJ1-2, with D possibly matching TRBD1 (6 bases). The germline V gene has CDR1 MNHEY and CDR2 SVGEGT. This CDR3 comprises 12 residues. Trimming cost V 11 bases and J 4 bases, with 14 bases left between them. The CDR3 loop is CASGEDSYGYTF. In DNA, the CDR3 is TGTGCCTCCGGGGAGGACAGCTATGGCTACACCTTC.

Many counts were recorded for this clonotype. The chain links TRBV12-3 or TRBV12-4 to TRBJ1-1; D is perhaps TRBD1 (5 bases). Trimming left V 3 bases short and J 4 bases short, with 12 bases between. This CDR3 spans 14 amino acids. CDR3 sequence (DNA): TGTGCCAGCAGTTTCGGCGGGGCGGGCACTGAAGCTTTCTTT. Translated, it gives CASSFGGAGTEAFF.

V and J are TRBV20-1 and TRBJ1-4; 8 nucleotides match TRBD1. The CDR3 runs to 13 residues. The germline V gene has CDR1 DFQATT and CDR2 SNEGSKA (reference sequence). Losses at the gene ends were 5 bases for V and 8 bases for J; bases not matched to a gene: 7. CDR3 nucleotide sequence: TGCAGTGCTCCGGACAGGGAATCCGAAAAACTGTTTTTT. Protein sequence: CSAPDRESEKLFF.

This clonotype showed up just a few times. J is TRBJ2-7 and V is TRBV18; 8 nucleotides align to TRBD1. The germline V gene encodes CDR1 KGHSH and CDR2 LQKENI. Trimming took 2 bases from V and 7 from J; bases not matched to a gene: 22. This CDR3 is 19 amino acids long. The CDR3 nucleotides read TGTGCCAGCTCACCAGCCGGGCCAGGGGGCGCCTCGAGTCTCGGGGAGCAGTACTTC. This encodes CASSPAGPGGASSLGEQYF.

This clonotype showed up just a few times. The chain joins TRBV6-6 to TRBJ2-2, with TRBD1 as a possible D gene (6 bases). Germline V gene sequence: CDR1 MNHNY, CDR2 SVGAGI (reference sequence). This CDR3 is built from 17 residues. The V end lost 6 bases, the J end lost 1 base, and 18 bases lay between the germline ends. CDR3 sequence reads: CASSGPGGRGNTGELFF. The CDR3, as DNA: TGTGCCAGCAGCGGACCCGGTGGCAGGGGGAACACCGGGGAGCTGTTTTTT.

The sample holds many counts of this clonotype. The chain links TRBV9 to TRBJ1-5; D possibly corresponds to TRBD1 (5 bases). CDR1 is SGDLS, CDR2 YYNGEE, per germline. The CDR3 loop spans 14 amino acids. The V and J ends lost 7 bases and 1 base respectively, with 12 bases between them. CDR3 sequence: CASSDTPSNQPQHF. In DNA form, the CDR3 reads TGTGCCAGCTCGGACACTCCAAGCAATCAGCCCCAGCATTTT.

Many counts were recorded for this clonotype. J is TRBJ2-2 and V is TRBV5-1; D remains unclear. V was pared by 1 base and J by 3 bases, with 4 bases between. Germline CDR1 reads SGHRS; CDR2 reads YFSETQ. The CDR3 consists of 13 residues. In DNA form, the CDR3 reads TGCGCCAGCAGCTTGCAGGACACCGGGGAGCTGTTTTTT. It codes for CASSLQDTGELFF.

V is TRBV9 and J is TRBJ1-6; D is perhaps TRBD1 (6 bases). CDR1 SGDLS and CDR2 YYNGEE come from the germline V gene. Trimming shortened V by 6 bases and J by 7 bases, and 14 bases separated the two germline ends. This CDR3 spans 14 amino acids. CDR3 nucleotide sequence: TGTGCCAGCACCAAAACAGGACAGAATTCACCCCTCCACTTT. Protein sequence: CASTKTGQNSPLHF.